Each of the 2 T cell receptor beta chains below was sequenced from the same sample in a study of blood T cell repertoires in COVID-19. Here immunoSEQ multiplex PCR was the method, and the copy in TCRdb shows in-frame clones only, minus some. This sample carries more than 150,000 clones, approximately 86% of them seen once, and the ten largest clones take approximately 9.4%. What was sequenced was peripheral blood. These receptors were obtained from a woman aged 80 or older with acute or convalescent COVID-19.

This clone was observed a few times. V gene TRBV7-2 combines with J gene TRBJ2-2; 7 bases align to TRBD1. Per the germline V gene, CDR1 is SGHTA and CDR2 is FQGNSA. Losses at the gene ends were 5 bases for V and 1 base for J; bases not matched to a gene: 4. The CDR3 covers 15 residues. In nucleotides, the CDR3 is TGTGCCAGCAGCGTGGACAGGCTGAACACCGGGGAGCTGTTTTTT. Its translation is CASSVDRLNTGELFF. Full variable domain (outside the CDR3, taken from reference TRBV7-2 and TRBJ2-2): GAGVSQSPSNKVTEKGKDVELRCDPISGHTALYWYRQSLGQGLEFLIYFQGNSAPDKSGLPSDRFSAERTGGSVSTLTIQRTQQEDSAVYLCASSVDRLNTGELFFGEGSRLTVL.

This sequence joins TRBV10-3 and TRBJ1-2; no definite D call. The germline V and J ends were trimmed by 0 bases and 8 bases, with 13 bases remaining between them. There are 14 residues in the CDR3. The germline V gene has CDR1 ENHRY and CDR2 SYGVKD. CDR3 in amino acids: CAISESLGEVGYTF. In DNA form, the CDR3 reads TGTGCCATCAGTGAGTCGCTGGGAGAAGTGGGCTACACCTTC.